Each of the 24 T cell receptor beta chains below was sequenced from the same sample in a study of control samples from healthy donors and cancer patients. Clones were sequenced by immunoSEQ multiplex PCR, and TCRdb holds only the in-frame ones, with some missing. This table has roughly 170,000 clones, approximately 95% appearing once. Sequencing was performed on blood. These receptors came from a man between 18 and 29 years old in good health.

The gene calls are TRBV6-6 and TRBJ1-6; TRBD1 agrees at 8 bases. From germline, CDR1 is MNHNY and CDR2 SVGAGI (reference sequence). V gave up 2 bases and J gave up 6 bases; unmatched junction bases: 3. The CDR3 length is 15 residues. The CDR3 here is CASSYTGQVNSPLHF. CDR3 nucleotides: TGTGCCAGCAGTTACACGGGACAGGTTAATTCACCCCTCCACTTT.

The J gene is TRBJ2-5, the V gene TRBV5-1, with TRBD2 identical over 8 bases. The germline V gene encodes CDR1 SGHRS and CDR2 YFSETQ. CDR3 length equals 15 residues. V shed 2 bases, J shed 5 bases, and the junction held 8 bases outside the gene matches. The CDR3: CASSFAGGAFETQYF. The CDR3 DNA is TGCGCCAGCAGCTTTGCCGGGGGGGCCTTCGAGACCCAGTACTTC.

The chain is built from TRBV29-1 and TRBJ2-7; 8 bases are shared with TRBD1. This CDR3 comprises 13 residues. Germline loops: CDR1 SQVTM, CDR2 ANQGSEA. The ends lost 7 bases at V and 2 bases at J; junction bases unmatched: 7. The CDR3: CSGLKQGAYEQYF. Here the CDR3 DNA reads TGCAGCGGCCTAAAACAGGGGGCCTACGAGCAGTACTTC.

The CDR3 spells CASTRLAGTYEQYF. CDR3 nucleotides: TGTGCCAGCACCCGACTAGCGGGGACCTACGAGCAGTACTTC. V and J are TRBV2 and TRBJ2-7; 11 bases are a match to TRBD2. Germline CDR1 is SNHLY and CDR2 is FYNNEI. Germline trimming cut 7 bases from V and 2 bases from J; bases unmatched to any gene: 4. This CDR3 has 14 residues.

This chain joins TRBV7-3 and TRBJ2-5; 7 nucleotides match TRBD1. V gave up 2 bases and J gave up 3 bases; unmatched junction bases: 3. CDR3 size: 14 residues. Germline V gene lookup returns CDR1 SGHTA and CDR2 FQGTGA. The CDR3 loop reads CASSLEGAEETQYF. The CDR3 DNA reads TGTGCCAGCAGCTTAGAGGGGGCAGAAGAGACCCAGTACTTC.

In DNA, the CDR3 is TGCGCCAGCAGGCCGAGGACAGACACCTACGAGCAGTACTTC. Encoded protein: CASRPRTDTYEQYF. This chain connects TRBV5-1 to TRBJ2-7, with D possibly being TRBD1 (6 bases). This CDR3 is built from 14 residues. V was pared by 5 bases and J by 2 bases, with 14 bases between. The germline CDR1 and CDR2 sequences are SGHRS and YFSETQ.

The chain carries TRBV28 and TRBJ1-1; D perhaps matches TRBD1 (6 bases). Germline-derived CDR1 and CDR2 are MDHEN and SYDVKM. This CDR3 is 16 amino acids long. V was shortened by 1 base and J by 1 base, with 13 bases between the two germline ends. CDR3 sequence reads: CASSLFSGGPNTEAFF. Here the CDR3 DNA reads TGTGCCAGCAGTTTATTTAGCGGGGGGCCGAACACTGAAGCTTTCTTT. Looking up the rest from reference TRBV28 and TRBJ1-1 gives the full variable domain: DVKVTQSSRYLVKRTGEKVFLECVQDMDHENMFWYRQDPGLGLRLIYFSYDVKMKEKGDIPEGYSVSREKKERFSLILESASTNQTSMYLCASSLFSGGPNTEAFFGQGTRLTVV.

The chain employs TRBV11-2 and TRBJ2-1; the match to TRBD2 covers 8 bases. Losses at the gene ends were 1 base for V and 8 bases for J; bases not matched to a gene: 7. The CDR3 is made up of 15 amino acids. Germline CDR1 SGHAT, CDR2 FQNNGV. The DNA for the CDR3 is TGTGCCAGCAGCTTAGTTGGGACTAGTGGGCATGAGCAGTTCTTC. It translates to CASSLVGTSGHEQFF.

On this clone: Other DNA sequences of this sample code for an identical CDR3. This chain links TRBV6-6 with TRBJ1-2, with D hard to call. Trimming shortened V by 5 bases and J by 5 bases, and 21 bases separated the two germline ends. This CDR3 spans 16 amino acids. CDR1 and CDR2 (germline): MNHNY, SVGAGI (reference sequence). The CDR3 loop is CASSPRQFSRLYGYTF. The CDR3 DNA is TGTGCCAGCAGTCCACGGCAGTTTAGCAGACTTTATGGCTACACCTTC.

The chain uses TRBV11-2 and TRBJ2-3; 8 bases agree with TRBD2. The V gene end was trimmed by 5 bases and the J gene end by 1 base; junction bases not matched to a gene: 11. The length of the CDR3 is 17 residues. Germline V gene data show CDR1 as SGHAT and CDR2 as FQNNGV. CDR3 in DNA: TGTGCCAGCAGCCCCCCTCAAGCGGGGGCTGGCACAGATACGCAGTATTTT. This translates into CASSPPQAGAGTDTQYF.

This chain joins TRBV19 and TRBJ2-2; D may be TRBD1 (5 bases). With 3 bases removed from V and 4 bases from J, the gap between germline ends came to 15 bases. This CDR3 is 16 amino acids long. CDR1 LNHDA and CDR2 SQIVND come from the germline V gene (reference sequence). Here the CDR3 reads CASSIRTGDGTGELFF. In DNA form, the CDR3 reads TGTGCCAGTAGTATCCGAACAGGTGATGGCACCGGGGAGCTGTTTTTT.

The rearrangement links TRBV9 to TRBJ1-1, with 8 nucleotides matching TRBD1. The CDR3 is 15 amino acids. Losses at the gene ends were 4 bases for V and 1 base for J; bases not matched to a gene: 6. Germline CDR1 is SGDLS and CDR2 is YYNGEE. The DNA of the CDR3 is TGTGCCAGCAGCCCGACCGGGACAGGGAACACTGAAGCTTTCTTT. Translating gives CASSPTGTGNTEAFF.

The chain links TRBV6-1 to TRBJ1-5; D uncertain. Germline V gene sequence: CDR1 MNHNS, CDR2 SASEGT. This CDR3 contains 15 residues. Trimming left V 1 base short and J 4 bases short, with 11 bases between. This CDR3 reads CASSEGFFGNQPQHF. DNA of the CDR3: TGTGCCAGCAGTGAAGGGTTCTTCGGGAATCAGCCCCAGCATTTT.

The V and J genes are TRBV30 and TRBJ1-6, with D possibly TRBD1 on 5 matching bases. The V end lost 3 bases, the J end lost 5 bases, and 8 bases lay between the germline ends. Germline lookup yields CDR1 GTSNPN and CDR2 SVGIG (reference sequence). CDR3 length: 13 residues. CDR3 coding DNA: TGTGCCTGGAGCTTACAGGATAATTCACCCCTCCACTTT. Its protein product is CAWSLQDNSPLHF.

V and J are TRBV19 and TRBJ1-5; 8 nucleotides line up with TRBD1. V shed 5 bases and J 9 bases; nucleotides not matched to a gene: 6. CDR3 size: 13 residues. The germline V gene has CDR1 LNHDA and CDR2 SQIVND (reference sequence). The CDR3 reads CASSVQGGWPQHF. The CDR3 DNA reads as TGTGCCAGTAGTGTACAGGGGGGCTGGCCCCAGCATTTT.

This rearrangement joins TRBV7-3 to TRBJ2-2, with a tentative D call TRBD2 (6 bases). The germline V gene has CDR1 SGHTA and CDR2 FQGTGA. This CDR3 has 16 amino acids. V was clipped by 5 bases and J by 1 base, with 14 bases between them. CDR3 DNA: TGTGCCAGCAGCATGGGGGGACTTCAGAACACCGGGGAGCTGTTTTTT. As protein: CASSMGGLQNTGELFF.

This rearrangement joins TRBV7-8 to TRBJ2-1, with 8 bases identical to TRBD2. The CDR3 spans 19 residues. From germline, CDR1 is SGHVS and CDR2 FQNEAQ. The V and J ends lost 5 bases and 7 bases, in that order; junction bases with no gene match: 22. CDR3 amino acids: CASSLTGTSWVRLVNEQFF. CDR3 coding DNA: TGTGCCAGCAGCCTCACCGGGACTAGTTGGGTTAGATTGGTAAATGAGCAGTTCTTC. Together with reference TRBV7-8 and TRBJ2-1, the CDR3 gives the full variable domain: GAGVSQSPRYKVAKRGQDVALRCDPISGHVSLFWYQQALGQGPEFLTYFQNEAQLDKSGLPSDRFFAERPEGSVSTLKIQRTQQEDSAVYLCASSLTGTSWVRLVNEQFFGPGTRLTVL.

The rearrangement uses TRBV27 and TRBJ2-3; D remains unclear. Looked up from germline, CDR1 is MNHEY and CDR2 is SMNVEV (reference sequence). CDR3 length equals 16 residues. Trimming left V 10 bases short and J 6 bases short, with 26 bases between. The CDR3 sequence: CAINRGSRSPPDTQYF. The CDR3 coding sequence is TGTGCCATCAATAGAGGCTCGAGGTCGCCCCCCGATACGCAGTATTTT.

V gene TRBV30 combines with J gene TRBJ1-1, with a possible D match to TRBD1 (5 bases). Trimming cost V 3 bases and J 0 bases, with 8 bases left between them. Germline V gene data show CDR1 as GTSNPN and CDR2 as SVGIG (reference sequence). This CDR3 is built from 13 residues. CDR3 sequence (DNA): TGTGCCTGGAGCCGACAGATGAACACTGAAGCTTTCTTT. Its translation is CAWSRQMNTEAFF.

The chain couples TRBV6-5 to TRBJ2-7; D gene ambiguous. The CDR3 totals 14 residues. Trimming stripped 0 bases from V and 2 bases from J, with 8 bases between. The germline V gene has CDR1 MNHEY and CDR2 SVGAGI. CDR3 protein: CASSYSMDAYEQYF. CDR3 DNA: TGTGCCAGCAGTTACTCGATGGACGCCTACGAGCAGTACTTC.

The chain has TRBV19 and TRBJ1-5; the D gene is possibly TRBD1 (5 bases). Looked up from germline, CDR1 is LNHDA and CDR2 is SQIVND (reference sequence). Trimming removed 4 bases at V and 2 bases at J, with 12 bases between. The CDR3 is made up of 15 amino acids. The chain's CDR3 is CASSTDWGGNQPQHF. CDR3 nucleotides: TGTGCCAGTAGTACGGATTGGGGGGGCAATCAGCCCCAGCATTTT.

This rearrangement joins TRBV5-1 to TRBJ1-1, with D perhaps TRBD1 (5 bases). The CDR3 length is 14 residues. Germline V gene lookup returns CDR1 SGHRS and CDR2 YFSETQ. Trimming pared 3 bases from V and 5 bases from J, leaving 14 bases between. CDR3 bases: TGCGCCAGCAGCTCGGGGCCTGGGGGAACTGAAGCTTTCTTT. Translating it yields CASSSGPGGTEAFF. The variable domain in full, completed from reference TRBV5-1 and TRBJ1-1, reads KAGVTQTPRYLIKTRGQQVTLSCSPISGHRSVSWYQQTPGQGLQFLFEYFSETQRNKGNFPGRFSGRQFSNSRSEMNVSTLELGDSALYLCASSSGPGGTEAFFGQGTRLTVV.

This clone was counted a single time. The gene calls are TRBV5-1 and TRBJ1-1, with D perhaps matching TRBD1 (5 bases). Trimming took off 0 bases at V and 0 bases at J, with 12 bases between the two ends. Germline V gene lookup returns CDR1 SGHRS and CDR2 YFSETQ. CDR3 length: 16 amino acids. For the CDR3, the DNA is TGCGCCAGCAGCTTGGAAACAGGTTATATGAACACTGAAGCTTTCTTT. The encoded protein is CASSLETGYMNTEAFF.

The chain couples TRBV10-2 to TRBJ2-7; maybe TRBD2 (7 bases). The CDR3 loop spans 15 amino acids. The V end lost 0 bases, the J end lost 5 bases, and 14 bases lay between the germline ends. The V gene's germline CDR1 is WSHSY and CDR2 SAAADI. CDR3 loop: CASSESLPGGHEQYF. The CDR3 nucleotides read TGCGCCAGCAGTGAGTCACTCCCGGGGGGCCACGAGCAGTACTTC.